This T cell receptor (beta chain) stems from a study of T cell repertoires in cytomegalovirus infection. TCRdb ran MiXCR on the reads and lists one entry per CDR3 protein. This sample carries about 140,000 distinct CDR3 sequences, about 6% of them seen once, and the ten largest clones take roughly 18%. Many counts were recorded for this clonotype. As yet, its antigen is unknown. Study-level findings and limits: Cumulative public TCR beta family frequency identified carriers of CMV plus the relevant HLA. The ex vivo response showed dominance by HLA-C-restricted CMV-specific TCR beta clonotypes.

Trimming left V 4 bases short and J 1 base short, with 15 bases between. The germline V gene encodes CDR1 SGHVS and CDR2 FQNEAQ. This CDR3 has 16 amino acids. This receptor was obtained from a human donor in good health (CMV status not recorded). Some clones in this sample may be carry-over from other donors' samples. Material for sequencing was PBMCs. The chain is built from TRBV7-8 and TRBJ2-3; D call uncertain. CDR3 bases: TGTGCCAGCAGCTCCCGGCTCTTTAGGGGCACAGATACGCAGTATTTT. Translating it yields CASSSRLFRGTDTQYF.